This record concerns one T cell receptor (beta chain) sequence. Its specificity is unknown. This CDR3 fails to terminate in the conserved phenylalanine or tryptophan, so it likely reflects a read error. The CDR3 runs to 12 residues. Germline V gene data show CDR1 as SQVTM and CDR2 as ANQGSEA. Germline trimming cut 4 bases from V and 7 bases from J; bases unmatched to any gene: 1. Unsorted whole blood supplied the blood RNA, and germline DNA was isolated too. The patients carried chronic HBV infection and had received no treatment. Preoperatively, four milliliters of peripheral blood were collected. This entry belongs to a study of tumor-infiltrating lymphocytes in primary liver carcinoma. A constant-region primer primed TCR beta cDNA synthesis from 500 ng of total RNA. Three-round nested multiplex PCR performed with slightly modified ARM-PCR produced the TCR beta libraries. Investigators reported that the first two PCR rounds, at around 9 cycles each, used TRBV1-TRBV30 forward primers with a C-beta reverse primer. Each CDR3 protein gets one entry after TCRdb re-called the multiplex PCR reads with MiXCR. The sample lists under 200,000 distinct CDR3 sequences; less than 65% were seen once.

Study conclusions and caveats: With p = 0.039, the top-250-clone fraction in tumors significantly exceeded that in blood.

The sample comprised peripheral blood. The chain links TRBV29-1 to TRBJ2-1, with 10 positions matching TRBD1. This clonotype originated in a woman aged 55 to 70 with primary liver carcinoma and hepatitis B virus infection. In nucleotides, the CDR3 is TGCAGCGTTGGGGGACAGGGGAATGAGCAGTTCTAC. Its translation is CSVGGQGNEQFY.